This T cell receptor (beta chain) emerged from a study of T-cell memory formation after mild COVID-19. Comment on this clonotype: Antigen unknown.

TCRdb itself ran the 5' RACE reads through MiXCR, one entry per CDR3 protein. Of roughly 86,000 distinct CDR3 sequences in the sample, around 15% were seen once. Study-wide results and caveats: The study found contracting CD4+ clones mainly in CM and EM and contracting CD8+ clones in EMRA. Whereas later expanders leaned CD4+, clones contracting day 15 to 85 showed a balanced CD4/CD8 makeup.

This clonotype was obtained from a man between 18 and 29 years old who had mild COVID-19 (a few samples of this study predate the infection). Cell type and time point are not known. Sequences were obtained from PBMCs or a T cell subset sorted from them (not recorded which).

The CDR3 nucleotides read TGTGCCAGCCGGACAGAACAAGAGACCCAGTACTTC. The encoded protein is CASRTEQETQYF. The chain employs TRBV27 and TRBJ2-5; maybe TRBD1 (6 bases). Germline CDR1 and CDR2: MNHEY and SMNVEV (reference sequence). Trimming removed 8 bases from V and 2 bases from J, with 9 bases in between. The CDR3 contains 12 residues.